This T cell receptor (beta chain) derives from a study of blood T cells in healthy people across ages. With a J-beta primer mix and a sample-barcoded 5' primer, a second PCR ran about 7 to 12 cycles. TCRdb independently ran MiXCR on the 5' RACE reads; one entry per CDR3 protein. The data hold 550,000 to 800,000 distinct CDR3 sequences, with about 34% observed a single time. This clonotype appeared many times. The CDR3 runs 14 residues. Germline V lookup: CDR1 SGHKS, CDR2 YYEKEE (reference sequence). V lost 0 bases and J 7 bases, leaving 12 bases between the germline ends. This chain joins TRBV5-5 and TRBJ2-3, with D perhaps assigned TRBD1 or TRBD2 (5 bases each). This TCR came from an elderly woman in good health. The sequencing sample was made of blood. DNA for the CDR3: TGTGCCAGCAGCTTGGATGGGGGAAAATATACGCAGTATTTT. The encoded protein is CASSLDGGKYTQYF.